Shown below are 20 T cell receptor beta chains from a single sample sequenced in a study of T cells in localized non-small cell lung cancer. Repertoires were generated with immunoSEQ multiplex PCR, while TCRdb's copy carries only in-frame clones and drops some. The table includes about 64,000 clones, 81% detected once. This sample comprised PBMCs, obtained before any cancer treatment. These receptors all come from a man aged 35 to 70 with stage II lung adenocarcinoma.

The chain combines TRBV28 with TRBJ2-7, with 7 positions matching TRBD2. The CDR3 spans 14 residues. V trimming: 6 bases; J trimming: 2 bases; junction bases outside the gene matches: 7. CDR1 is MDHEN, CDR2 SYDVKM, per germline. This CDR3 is CASSLGTTPYEQYF. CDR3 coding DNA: TGTGCCAGCAGCCTGGGGACTACTCCCTACGAGCAGTACTTC.

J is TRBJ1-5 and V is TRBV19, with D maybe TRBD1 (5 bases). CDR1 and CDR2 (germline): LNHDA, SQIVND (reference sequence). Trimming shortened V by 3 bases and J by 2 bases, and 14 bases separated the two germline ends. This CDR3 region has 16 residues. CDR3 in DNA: TGTGCCAGTAGTATTAGATCAGGGAGCGGCAATCAGCCCCAGCATTTT. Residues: CASSIRSGSGNQPQHF.

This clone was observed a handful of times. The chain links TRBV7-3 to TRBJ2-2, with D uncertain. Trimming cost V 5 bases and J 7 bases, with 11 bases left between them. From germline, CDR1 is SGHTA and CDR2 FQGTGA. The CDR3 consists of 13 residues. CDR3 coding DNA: TGTGCCAGCAGCCCCTCGTCCGGCGGGGAGCTGTTTTTT. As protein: CASSPSSGGELFF.

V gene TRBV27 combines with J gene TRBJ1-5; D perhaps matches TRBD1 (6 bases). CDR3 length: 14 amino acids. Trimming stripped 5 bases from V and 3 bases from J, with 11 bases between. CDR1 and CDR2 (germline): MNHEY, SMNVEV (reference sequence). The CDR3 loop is CASSPRTDNQPQHF. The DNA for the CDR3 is TGTGCCAGCAGTCCCCGGACAGACAATCAGCCCCAGCATTTT.

The CDR3 coding sequence is TGCAGTGCTAGAGGACCCTTGGGGCAGTTCTTC. Protein sequence: CSARGPLGQFF. The chain is built from TRBV20-1 and TRBJ2-1; the D is unclear. The CDR3 runs to 11 residues. The V gene lost 1 base and the J gene lost 12 bases, with 10 bases spanning the gap. The germline CDR1 and CDR2 sequences are DFQATT and SNEGSKA (reference sequence).

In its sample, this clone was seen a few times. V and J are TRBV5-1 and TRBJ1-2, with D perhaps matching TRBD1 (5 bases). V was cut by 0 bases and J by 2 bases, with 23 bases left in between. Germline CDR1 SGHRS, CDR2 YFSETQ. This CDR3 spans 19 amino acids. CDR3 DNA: TGCGCCAGCAGCTTGGGCCCGGGGGTACGGGCCAAAAAGAACTATGGCTACACCTTC. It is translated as CASSLGPGVRAKKNYGYTF. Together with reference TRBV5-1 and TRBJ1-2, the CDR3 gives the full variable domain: KAGVTQTPRYLIKTRGQQVTLSCSPISGHRSVSWYQQTPGQGLQFLFEYFSETQRNKGNFPGRFSGRQFSNSRSEMNVSTLELGDSALYLCASSLGPGVRAKKNYGYTFGSGTRLTVV.

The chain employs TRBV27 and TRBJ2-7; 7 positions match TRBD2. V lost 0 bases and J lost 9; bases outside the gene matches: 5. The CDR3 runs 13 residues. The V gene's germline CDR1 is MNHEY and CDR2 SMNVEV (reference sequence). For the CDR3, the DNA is TGTGCCAGCAGTTTATCCAGGGAGGGAAGGCAGTACTTC. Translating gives CASSLSREGRQYF.

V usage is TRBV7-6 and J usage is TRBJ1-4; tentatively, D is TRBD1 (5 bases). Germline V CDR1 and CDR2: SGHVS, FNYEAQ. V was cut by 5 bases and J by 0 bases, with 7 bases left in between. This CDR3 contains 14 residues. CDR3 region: CASSEQATNEKLFF. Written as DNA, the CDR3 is TGTGCCAGCAGCGAACAGGCAACTAATGAAAAACTGTTTTTT.

The CDR3 region has the DNA TGCGCCAGCAGCCAAACCCAACGACTAGCGACGGGCACCGGGGAGCTGTTTTTT. Amino acids: CASSQTQRLATGTGELFF. V usage is TRBV4-1 and J usage is TRBJ2-2; TRBD2 aligns across 8 bases. CDR3 size: 18 residues. Germline V gene sequence: CDR1 MGHRA, CDR2 YSYEKL. Trimming cost V 2 bases and J 4 bases; bases outside gene matches: 12.

The CDR3 is CASSSTGTLEYEQYF. The CDR3, as DNA: TGTGCCAGCAGTTCAACAGGGACCCTCGAGTACGAGCAGTACTTC. The chain joins TRBV6-5 to TRBJ2-7, with D possibly TRBD1 on 6 matching bases. Germline V gives CDR1 MNHEY, CDR2 SVGAGI. V lost 4 bases to trimming and J lost 4 bases, with 17 bases between them. This CDR3 region has 15 residues.

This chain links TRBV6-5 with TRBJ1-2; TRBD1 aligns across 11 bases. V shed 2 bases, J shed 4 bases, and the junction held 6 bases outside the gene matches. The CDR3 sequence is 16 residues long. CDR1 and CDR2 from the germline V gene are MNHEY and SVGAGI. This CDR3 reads CASSYQRTGGSYGYTF. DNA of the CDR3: TGTGCCAGCAGTTACCAGAGGACAGGGGGCAGCTATGGCTACACCTTC.

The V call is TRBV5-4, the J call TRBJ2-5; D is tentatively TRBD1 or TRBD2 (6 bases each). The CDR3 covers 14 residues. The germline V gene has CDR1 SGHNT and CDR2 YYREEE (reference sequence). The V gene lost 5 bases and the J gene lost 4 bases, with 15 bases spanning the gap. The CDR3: CASSRGGFGETQYF. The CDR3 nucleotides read TGTGCCAGCAGTCGAGGGGGGTTTGGAGAGACCCAGTACTTC.

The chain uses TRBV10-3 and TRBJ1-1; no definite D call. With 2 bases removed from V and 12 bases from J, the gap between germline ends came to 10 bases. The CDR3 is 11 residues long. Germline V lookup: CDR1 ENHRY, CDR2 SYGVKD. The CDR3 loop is CAISEGGETFF. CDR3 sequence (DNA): TGTGCCATCAGTGAGGGCGGAGAGACTTTCTTT.

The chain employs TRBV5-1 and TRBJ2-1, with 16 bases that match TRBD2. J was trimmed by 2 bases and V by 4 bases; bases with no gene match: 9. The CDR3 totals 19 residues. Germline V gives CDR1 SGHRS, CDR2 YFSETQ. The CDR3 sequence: CASSPGLAGGKAPYNEQFF. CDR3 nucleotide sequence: TGCGCCAGCAGCCCGGGACTAGCGGGAGGGAAGGCCCCCTACAATGAGCAGTTCTTC.

In DNA form, the CDR3 reads TGTGCCAGCAGCTTAGCTGCAGAGTTCTACGAGCAGTACTTC. Translated, it gives CASSLAAEFYEQYF. This chain connects TRBV7-9 to TRBJ2-7; D unclear. V shed 0 bases and J shed 3 bases, with 9 bases lying between them. CDR3 length: 14 amino acids. In germline, CDR1 is SEHNR, CDR2 FQNEAQ (reference sequence).

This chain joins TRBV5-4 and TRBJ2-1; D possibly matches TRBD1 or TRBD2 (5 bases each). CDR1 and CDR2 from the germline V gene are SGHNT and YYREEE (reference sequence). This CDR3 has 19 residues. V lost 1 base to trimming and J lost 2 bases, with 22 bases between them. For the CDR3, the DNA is TGTGCCAGCAGCTTGTCAGCCGGGTTTAGTGGGACCCCCTACAATGAGCAGTTCTTC. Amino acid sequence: CASSLSAGFSGTPYNEQFF.

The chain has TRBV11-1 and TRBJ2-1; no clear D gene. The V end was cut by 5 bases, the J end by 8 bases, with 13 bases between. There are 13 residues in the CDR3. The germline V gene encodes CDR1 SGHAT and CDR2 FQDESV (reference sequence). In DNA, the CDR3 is TGTGCCAGCAGCCAAAATAGGTTCGATGAGCAGTTCTTC. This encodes CASSQNRFDEQFF.

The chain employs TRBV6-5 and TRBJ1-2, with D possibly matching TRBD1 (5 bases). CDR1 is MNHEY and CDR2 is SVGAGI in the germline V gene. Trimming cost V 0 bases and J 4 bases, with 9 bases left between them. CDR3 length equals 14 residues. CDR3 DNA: TGTGCCAGCAGTTACTCGATCAGGGCCTATGGCTACACCTTC. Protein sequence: CASSYSIRAYGYTF.

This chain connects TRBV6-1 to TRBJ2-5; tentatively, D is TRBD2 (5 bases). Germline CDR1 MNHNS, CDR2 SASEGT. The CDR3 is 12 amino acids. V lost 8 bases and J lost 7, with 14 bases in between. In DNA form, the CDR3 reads TGTGCCAGCGGGGTGTATGAGGGGACCCAGTACTTC. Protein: CASGVYEGTQYF.

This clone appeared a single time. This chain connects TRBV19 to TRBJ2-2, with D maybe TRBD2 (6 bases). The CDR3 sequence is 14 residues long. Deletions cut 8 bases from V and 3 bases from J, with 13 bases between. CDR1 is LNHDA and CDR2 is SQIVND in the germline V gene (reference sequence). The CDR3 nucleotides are TGTGCCAGTTTGGATGCGGGGCACACCGGGGAGCTGTTTTTT. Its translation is CASLDAGHTGELFF.